Detailed here is one TCR beta chain. This entry comes from a study of blood T cell repertoires in COVID-19. The overall study: Material from acute and convalescent COVID-19 was sourced from the United States, Italy and Spain.

There are 14 residues in the CDR3. Germline V CDR1 and CDR2: SNHLY, FYNNEI. Trimming took 5 bases from V and 2 from J; bases not matched to a gene: 1. Original data processing: Estimation of nucleated cell counts was performed using reference gene primer amplification. Here immunoSEQ multiplex PCR was the method, and the copy in TCRdb shows in-frame clones only, minus some. That table is the source of V, J and clone size, and D and trimming were worked out from the DNA. Among about 300,000 clones listed, over 70% were seen once. This chain connects TRBV2 to TRBJ1-3, with TRBD1 identical over 9 bases. Sequenced: peripheral blood. The receptor's source is a woman in her forties who had recovered from COVID-19. The CDR3 region has the DNA TGTGCCAGCAGTACAGGGGGCGCTGGAAACACCATATATTTT. Residues: CASSTGGAGNTIYF.